Below, 16 T cell receptor beta chains from the same sample are listed, as sequenced in a study of blood T cell repertoires in COVID-19 (dated by TCRdb to 2020 to 2022). Preparation of the library involved the immunoSEQ multiplex PCR assay. This immuneACCESS table, as held by TCRdb, lists in-frame sequences with V and J called but not all clones. Of the missing ones, under half trace to an unresolved V gene in checked studies; the others have no known cause. The sample yields some 50,000 clones; around 81% were counted once. Approximately 4.9% of the sample rests with the top ten. Material for sequencing was peripheral blood. These receptors all stem from a human donor in a cohort sampled during active COVID-19.

The chain carries TRBV5-1 and TRBJ1-4; TRBD1 aligns across 7 bases. V lost 3 bases, J lost 7 bases, and 9 bases stayed unmatched. This CDR3 has 15 residues. Per germline, CDR1 SGHRS and CDR2 YFSETQ. CDR3 in amino acids: CASSYSGGQFEKLFF. As DNA, the CDR3 is TGCGCCAGCAGCTATTCAGGGGGGCAATTTGAAAAACTGTTTTTT. Based on the CDR3 plus reference TRBV5-1 and TRBJ1-4, the full variable domain is KAGVTQTPRYLIKTRGQQVTLSCSPISGHRSVSWYQQTPGQGLQFLFEYFSETQRNKGNFPGRFSGRQFSNSRSEMNVSTLELGDSALYLCASSYSGGQFEKLFFGSGTQLSVL.

The chain joins TRBV7-8 to TRBJ2-3, with TRBD2 matching 11 bases. The CDR3 totals 18 residues. Germline V gene sequence: CDR1 SGHVS, CDR2 FQNEAQ. The J segment lost 2 bases and the V segment lost 2 bases, leaving 9 bases of the junction unmatched. CDR3 nucleotides: TGTGCCAGCAGCTTAATCCCGGGACTAGCGGATCTCACAGATACGCAGTATTTT. Translated: CASSLIPGLADLTDTQYF. Combining the CDR3 with reference TRBV7-8 and TRBJ2-3 gives the whole variable domain GAGVSQSPRYKVAKRGQDVALRCDPISGHVSLFWYQQALGQGPEFLTYFQNEAQLDKSGLPSDRFFAERPEGSVSTLKIQRTQQEDSAVYLCASSLIPGLADLTDTQYFGPGTRLTVL.

The chain recombines TRBV5-1 with TRBJ2-1; 7 nucleotides agree with TRBD1. The CDR3 is 17 residues long. The J segment lost 4 bases and the V segment lost 4 bases, leaving 14 bases of the junction unmatched. Germline values: CDR1 SGHRS, CDR2 YFSETQ. The CDR3 region is CASSIGDSPTPYNEQFF. CDR3 nucleotide sequence: TGCGCCAGCAGCATAGGGGACAGTCCGACCCCTTACAATGAGCAGTTCTTC. Full variable domain (missing parts from reference TRBV5-1 and TRBJ2-1): KAGVTQTPRYLIKTRGQQVTLSCSPISGHRSVSWYQQTPGQGLQFLFEYFSETQRNKGNFPGRFSGRQFSNSRSEMNVSTLELGDSALYLCASSIGDSPTPYNEQFFGPGTRLTVL.

This rearrangement joins TRBV15 to TRBJ1-2; no clear D gene. The CDR3 runs to 13 residues. V was cut by 3 bases and J by 0 bases, with 5 bases left in between. CDR1 is LNHNV and CDR2 is YYDKDF in the germline V gene (reference sequence). The CDR3 DNA is TGTGCCACCAGCAGCCCGGCTAACTATGGCTACACCTTC. The encoded protein is CATSSPANYGYTF. The variable domain in full, with the rest retrieved from reference TRBV15 and TRBJ1-2, is DAMVIQNPRYQVTQFGKPVTLSCSQTLNHNVMYWYQQKSSQAPKLLFHYYDKDFNNEADTPDNFQSRRPNTSFCFLDIRSPGLGDTAMYLCATSSPANYGYTFGSGTRLTVV.

This rearrangement joins TRBV27 to TRBJ2-7, with TRBD1 matching 12 bases. The V segment lost 5 bases and the J segment 5 bases; nucleotides outside the gene matches: 7. This CDR3 region has 15 residues. Germline CDR1 and CDR2: MNHEY and SMNVEV (reference sequence). CDR3 in amino acids: CASSTPGTGGDEQYF. As DNA, the CDR3 is TGTGCCAGCAGTACACCCGGGACAGGGGGCGACGAGCAGTACTTC.

This clone is a singleton in its sample. The gene calls are TRBV7-2 and TRBJ1-5, with 7 bases fitting TRBD1. Per the germline V gene, CDR1 is SGHTA and CDR2 is FQGNSA. The junction had 7 bases not matched to a gene; V was cut back by 5 bases and J by 3 bases. This CDR3 is built from 15 residues. CDR3 loop: CASSPTTGYNQPQHF. The CDR3 DNA reads as TGTGCCAGCAGCCCAACGACAGGGTACAATCAGCCCCAGCATTTT.

With respect to this clone: Other nucleotide sequences in the sample specify the same CDR3. The chain uses TRBV5-1 and TRBJ1-1; D is uncertain. The V end was cut by 0 bases, the J end by 2 bases, with 5 bases between. Looked up from germline, CDR1 is SGHRS and CDR2 is YFSETQ. The CDR3 loop spans 13 amino acids. The CDR3 DNA sequence: TGCGCCAGCAGCTTGGAGCCCAACACTGAAGCTTTCTTT. Translated: CASSLEPNTEAFF.

The chain links TRBV30 to TRBJ1-6; D is unresolved. V lost 0 bases and J lost 13, with 7 bases in between. The CDR3 is made up of 11 amino acids. Looked up from germline, CDR1 is GTSNPN and CDR2 is SVGIG (reference sequence). CDR3 region: CAWSVLSPLHF. As DNA, the CDR3 is TGTGCCTGGAGTGTACTTTCGCCCCTCCACTTT.

The chain joins TRBV6-6 to TRBJ1-6; 10 nucleotides agree with TRBD1. V shed 6 bases, J shed 10 bases, and the junction held 9 bases outside the gene matches. Germline CDR1 is MNHNY and CDR2 is SVGAGI (reference sequence). The CDR3 has 15 residues. The CDR3 coding sequence is TGTGCCAGCAGACTACGGACAGGGGGTGAGTCACCCCTCCACTTT. Protein product: CASRLRTGGESPLHF.

The table lists this clone with a few counts. The V gene is TRBV28, the J gene TRBJ2-7; D may be TRBD1 (5 bases). This CDR3 contains 14 residues. With 4 bases removed from V and 2 bases from J, the gap between germline ends came to 12 bases. Germline CDR1 MDHEN, CDR2 SYDVKM. CDR3: CASSSTAPTYEQYF. CDR3 nucleotide sequence: TGTGCCAGCAGTTCGACAGCTCCAACCTACGAGCAGTACTTC.

The rearrangement joins TRBV5-5 to TRBJ1-1; the D is unclear. V was clipped by 2 bases and J by 6 bases, with 11 bases between them. The CDR3 has 13 amino acids. Looked up from germline, CDR1 is SGHKS and CDR2 is YYEKEE (reference sequence). The CDR3 DNA is TGTGCCAGCAGCTTAAGCGGTTCCGCTGAAGCTTTCTTT. It yields the protein CASSLSGSAEAFF.

The chain combines TRBV28 with TRBJ2-7; 8 bases match TRBD2. The CDR3 has 15 amino acids. V trimming: 5 bases; J trimming: 1 base; junction bases outside the gene matches: 7. CDR1 is MDHEN, CDR2 SYDVKM, per germline. Written as DNA, the CDR3 is TGTGCCAGCAGTACGACTAGCGCCCCTTCCTACGAGCAGTACTTC. Residues: CASSTTSAPSYEQYF.

V gene TRBV3-1 (or the pseudogene TRBV3-2) combines with J gene TRBJ2-5; 10 nucleotides agree with TRBD2. This CDR3 comprises 16 residues. Germline assignment: CDR1 LGHDT and CDR2 YNNKEL (reference sequence). Trimming at V came to 6 bases and at J to 2 bases, leaving 9 bases not matched to a gene. Written as DNA, the CDR3 is TGTGCCAGCAGGTACAGCGGGGGGGGACAACAAGAGACCCAGTACTTC. Amino acids: CASRYSGGGQQETQYF.

The chain links TRBV29-1 to TRBJ2-7; D may be TRBD2 (5 bases). This CDR3 is 14 amino acids long. V gave up 4 bases and J gave up 3 bases, with 16 bases separating them. Germline CDR1 reads SQVTM; CDR2 reads ANQGSEA. The CDR3 is CSVGRDKNFYEQYF. The CDR3 nucleotides read TGCAGCGTTGGTCGGGATAAGAATTTCTACGAGCAGTACTTC.

This chain links TRBV5-4 with TRBJ1-3, with D possibly TRBD1 on 6 matching bases. The V end was cut by 0 bases, the J end by 0 bases, with 10 bases between. The CDR3 has 16 residues. Per germline, CDR1 SGHNT and CDR2 YYREEE (reference sequence). CDR3 bases: TGTGCCAGCAGCTTGGTGGGGGCGAGCTCTGGAAACACCATATATTTT. This codes for CASSLVGASSGNTIYF.

CDR3 region: CASSLLGVTEAFF. CDR3 bases: TGTGCCAGCAGTTTACTAGGGGTTACTGAAGCTTTCTTT. This chain links TRBV27 with TRBJ1-1; TRBD1 might be the D (5 bases). CDR1 MNHEY and CDR2 SMNVEV come from the germline V gene (reference sequence). V was cut by 2 bases and J by 5 bases, with 9 bases left in between. This CDR3 has 13 amino acids.